The source of this T cell receptor beta chain is a study of cytomegalovirus exposure and HLA in healthy donors (dated by TCRdb to the late 2010s). As for the study more broadly: The roughly 670 repertoires of the first cohort and the 120 validation repertoires were produced on the same platform, according to a later analysis. The study was designed to test whether signatures of past pathogen exposure could be identified by cataloging public T cell receptors. In addition to the first cohort of several hundred subjects, a separate validation cohort of around 110 different subjects was used. The study combined high-throughput TCR immunosequencing, statistical association of individual TCRs with disease status, and machine learning to predict cytomegalovirus infection status.

As to this clone: It has no known antigen specificity. Nothing much larger sits one base from this clone, and base qualities are not available.

Separate from the approximately 700-subject first cohort, the validation cohort of roughly 120 subjects was the group to which the donors belonged. The paper's findings and limits, for the study overall: The study gave a list of more than 150 TCR beta chains associated with cytomegalovirus. The authors suggested that the approach could potentially be extended to other disease states and immunological phenotypes. In vitro tests confirmed that a few of the cytomegalovirus-associated TCR beta chains recognize cytomegalovirus antigens. In a later analysis, TCRs clustered in the first cohort were found to also tend to co-occur in the 120 or so validation repertoires, with about 93% of cluster scores above 0. A later analysis lacked HLA typing for the validation cohort, so it scored co-occurrence in that cohort across all 120 repertoires. The classifier was reported to diagnose cytomegalovirus status with high specificity and sensitivity in both the original and validation cohorts. Most TCR sequences were observed very rarely across donors, whereas some public TCRs were present in many individuals.

The library was obtained by the immunoSEQ multiplex PCR assay. Turning to the authors' computational methods: To diagnose cytomegalovirus status from the catalog of TCR beta chain sequences, a statistical classification framework was built. This immuneACCESS table, as held by TCRdb, lists in-frame sequences with V and J called but not all clones. Of the missing ones, under half trace to an unresolved V gene in checked studies; the others have no known cause. That table is the source of V, J and clone size, and D and trimming were worked out from the DNA. The sample table lists about 71,000 clones, 94% of them with a count of one. The ten biggest clones cover approximately 0.99% of the sample. From cysteine to phenylalanine, the CDR3 is 15 amino acids long. The CDR3 DNA has 45 bases and is translated from base 1. The germline V gene gives CDR1 as SGDLS and CDR2 as YYNGEE. After removal of 4 bases from V and 6 bases from J, the junction retains 6 bases not matched to a gene.

Sequencing was performed on PBMCs. The rearranged chain carries TRBV9 and TRBJ2-1; 11 bases in the middle match TRBD1. This TCR was recovered from a young woman in good health and CMV-seronegative. Here the CDR3 is given as CASSPGTGGGNEQFF. In nucleotide form, the sequence is TGTGCCAGCAGCCCAGGGACAGGGGGTGGCAATGAGCAGTTCTTC.